Included here is one TCR beta chain sequence, with context. The antigen it recognizes is unknown. Base qualities are not recorded, but no much larger clone differs from it by a single base. This record comes from a study of cytomegalovirus exposure and HLA in healthy donors (dated by TCRdb to about 2017). Broadly, across the study: According to a later analysis, the roughly 130 validation repertoires were produced on the same platform as the approximately 690 repertoires of the first cohort. To predict cytomegalovirus infection status, the study brought together high-throughput TCR immunosequencing, statistical association of individual TCRs with disease status, and machine learning. The study was designed to test whether signatures of past pathogen exposure could be identified by cataloging public T cell receptors. In addition to the first cohort of roughly 700 subjects, a separate validation cohort of approximately 110 different subjects was used. What the research found in general, with its limitations: Most TCR sequences were seen in very few donors, while some public TCRs were found in many individuals. Three of the identified cytomegalovirus-associated TCR beta chains were confirmed in vitro to be specific for cytomegalovirus antigens. The study listed approximately 150 TCR beta chains as associated with cytomegalovirus. Subsequent analysis determined that TCRs grouped into clusters in the first cohort also showed a tendency toward co-occurrence across the 130 or so validation repertoires, and about 93% of cluster scores exceeded 0. The classifier was reported to diagnose cytomegalovirus status with high specificity and sensitivity in both the original and validation cohorts. A later analysis had no HLA typing for the validation cohort, so co-occurrence there was scored across all 120 repertoires. The authors suggested that the approach could potentially be extended to other disease states and immunological phenotypes.

The library came from the immunoSEQ multiplex PCR assay. Turning to the authors' computational methods: A statistical classification framework was built for diagnosing cytomegalovirus status from the catalog of TCR beta chain sequences. The immuneACCESS repertoire file appears here via TCRdb, limited to in-frame rearrangements. These files lack a portion of the clones; in checked studies, under half of the deficit traces to unresolved V genes, and the cause of the others is not known. V, J and clone size are those of that table, while D and trimming were read from the DNA. A total of approximately 120,000 clones appear in this sample, roughly 89% of them only once. Around 1.1% of the sample comes from the top ten. Separate from the approximately 730-subject first cohort, the validation cohort of roughly 110 subjects was the group to which the donors belonged. The germline V gene supplies CDR1 SGHRS and CDR2 YFSETQ. The CDR3 runs 15 amino acids, cysteine and phenylalanine included. The sequence is cut down to CDR3 DNA, 45 bases in frame from base 1. V lost 0 bases and J lost 5 bases; the stretch between them is 11 bases long.

Sequenced input: PBMCs. The chain is assembled from TRBV5-1 and TRBJ2-2; no D gene can be assigned with confidence. This clonotype was obtained from a woman aged 18-35 years in good health and CMV-seronegative. The DNA sequence follows: TGCGCCAGCAGCTTGGGACATGGGTTGACCGGGGAGCTGTTTTTT. Its protein is CASSLGHGLTGELFF.